This T cell receptor beta chain was identified in a study of OX40 agonist ivuxolimab in advanced cancers. Turning to the study itself: Patients treated during dose escalation were battling hepatocellular carcinoma, melanoma, renal cell or head and neck cancer.

Sequencing was performed with immunoSEQ multiplex PCR; in TCRdb, only in-frame clones are kept and a portion is missing. The sample holds 95,000 to 150,000 clones, roughly 92% seen once. In germline, CDR1 is SGHVS, CDR2 FQNEAQ. The CDR3 spans 15 residues. V trimming: 5 bases; J trimming: 8 bases; junction bases outside the gene matches: 9. This material consisted of CD4+ or CD8+ T cells sorted from blood, taken in a trial of the OX40 agonist ivuxolimab. This TCR was recovered from an adult with an advanced solid tumor such as melanoma, head and neck, liver or kidney cancer. The genes are TRBV7-8 and TRBJ1-4, with 9 bases that match TRBD1. The CDR3 sequence is CASSVPGQGGEKLFF. In DNA form, the CDR3 reads TGTGCCAGCAGCGTTCCGGGACAGGGAGGCGAAAAACTGTTTTTT.